This TCR beta chain appears in the sequencing data of a study of blood T cell repertoires in COVID-19. Study details: Sites across the United States, Italy and Spain contributed samples from acute and convalescent COVID-19.

In the original analysis: Using reference gene primer amplification, nucleated cell counts were estimated. Profiling relied on immunoSEQ multiplex PCR, and the TCRdb table lists in-frame clones only, not all of them. For V, J and clone size, that table is used; D and trimming come from the DNA. The table includes about 170,000 clones, 80% to 90% detected once. The Seattle site enrolled patients during active infection and followed them longitudinally. Sequenced input: peripheral blood. The receptor comes from a woman in her sixties or seventies with COVID-19, enrolled during active disease.

The CDR3 loop is CASSSRTSATYEQYF. The CDR3 DNA follows: TGTGCCAGCAGCTCGCGGACTAGCGCGACTTACGAGCAGTACTTC. This chain uses TRBV7-2 with TRBJ2-7, with TRBD2 matching over 9 bases. The germline gives CDR1 SGHTA, CDR2 FQGNSA. This CDR3 is built from 15 residues. The trim removed 4 bases at V and 4 bases at J, leaving 8 bases unmatched.